A single T cell receptor (beta chain) is shown here with its context. The antigen is not known. V lost 5 bases and J lost 14; bases outside the gene matches: 4. Germline V gives CDR1 SGHAT, CDR2 FQNNGV. The CDR3 sequence is 11 residues long. The sample comes from a study of memory CD4+ T cells and cytomegalovirus serostatus. Study results and caveats: About two fifths of the roughly 160 known CMV-associated TCRbeta sequences appeared in CD4+ memory.

The protocol was immunoSEQ multiplex PCR, while the TCRdb copy is restricted to in-frame clones and leaves out a portion. The sample includes about 75,000 clones, 75% to 85% of them seen just once. The sort gate was single viable CD3+CD4+CD8-CD45RO+ cells for memory CD4+ T cells. Serostatus was set by detecting CMV pp150, pp28, p38, p52 IgG. This TCR was sampled from an adult in good health and CMV-seropositive. The genes are TRBV11-2 and TRBJ2-3, with 10 bases that match TRBD2. The material sequenced was memory CD4+ T cells from blood. The CDR3 nucleotides read TGTGCCAGCAGCCCTAGCGGGGGTGGGTATTTT. Its translation is CASSPSGGGYF.